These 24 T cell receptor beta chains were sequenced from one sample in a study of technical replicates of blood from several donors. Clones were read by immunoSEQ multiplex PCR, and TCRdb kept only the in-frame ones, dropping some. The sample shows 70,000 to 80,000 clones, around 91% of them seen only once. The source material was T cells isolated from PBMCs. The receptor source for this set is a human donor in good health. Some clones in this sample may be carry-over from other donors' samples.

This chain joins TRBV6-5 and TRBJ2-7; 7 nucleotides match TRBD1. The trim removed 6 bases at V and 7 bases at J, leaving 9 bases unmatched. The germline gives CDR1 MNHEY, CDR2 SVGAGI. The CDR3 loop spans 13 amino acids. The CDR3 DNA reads TGTGCCAGCAGGTACCGAGCAGGGGGTGAGCAGTACTTC. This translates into CASRYRAGGEQYF.

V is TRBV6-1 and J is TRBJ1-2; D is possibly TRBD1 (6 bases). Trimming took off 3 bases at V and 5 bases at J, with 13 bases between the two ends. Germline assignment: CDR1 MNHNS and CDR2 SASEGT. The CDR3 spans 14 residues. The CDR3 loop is CASSELGTPYGYTF. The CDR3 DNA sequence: TGTGCCAGCAGTGAGCTCGGGACACCTTATGGCTACACCTTC.

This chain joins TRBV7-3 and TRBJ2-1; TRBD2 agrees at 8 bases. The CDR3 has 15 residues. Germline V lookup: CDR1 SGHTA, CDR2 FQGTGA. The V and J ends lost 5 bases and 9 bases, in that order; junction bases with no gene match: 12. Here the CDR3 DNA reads TGTGCCAGCAGCGAGTACCCGGGGGGGTCTATTGAGCAGTTCTTC. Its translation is CASSEYPGGSIEQFF.

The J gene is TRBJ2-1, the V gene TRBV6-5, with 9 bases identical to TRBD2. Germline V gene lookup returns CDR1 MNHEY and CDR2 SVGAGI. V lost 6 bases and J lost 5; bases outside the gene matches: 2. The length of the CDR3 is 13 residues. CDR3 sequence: CASRAGGNNEQFF. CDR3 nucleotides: TGTGCCAGCAGAGCGGGAGGTAACAATGAGCAGTTCTTC.

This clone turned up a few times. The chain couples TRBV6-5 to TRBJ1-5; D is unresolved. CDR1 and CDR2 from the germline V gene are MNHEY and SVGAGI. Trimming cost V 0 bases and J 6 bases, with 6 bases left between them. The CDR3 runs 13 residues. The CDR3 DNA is TGTGCCAGCAGTTACTCGCGGGGTCAGCCCCAGCATTTT. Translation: CASSYSRGQPQHF.

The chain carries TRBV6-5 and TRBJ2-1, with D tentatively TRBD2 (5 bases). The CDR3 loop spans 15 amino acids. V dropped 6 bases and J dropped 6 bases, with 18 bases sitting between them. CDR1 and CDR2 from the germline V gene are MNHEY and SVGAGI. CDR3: CASRLLAEGVNEQFF. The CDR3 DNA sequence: TGTGCCAGCAGGCTCCTAGCTGAGGGTGTCAATGAGCAGTTCTTC.

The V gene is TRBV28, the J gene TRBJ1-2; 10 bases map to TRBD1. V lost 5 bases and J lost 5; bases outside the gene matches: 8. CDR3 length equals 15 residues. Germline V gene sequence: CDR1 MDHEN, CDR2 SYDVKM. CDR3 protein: CASSLDRGLLYGYTF. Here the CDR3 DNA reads TGTGCCAGCAGTCTAGACAGGGGGCTACTTTATGGCTACACCTTC.

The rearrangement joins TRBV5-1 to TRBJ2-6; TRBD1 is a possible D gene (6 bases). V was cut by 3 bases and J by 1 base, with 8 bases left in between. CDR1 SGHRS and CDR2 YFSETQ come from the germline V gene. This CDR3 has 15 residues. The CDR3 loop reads CASSSQGSGANVLTF. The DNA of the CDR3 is TGCGCCAGCAGCTCACAGGGATCTGGGGCCAACGTCCTGACTTTC.

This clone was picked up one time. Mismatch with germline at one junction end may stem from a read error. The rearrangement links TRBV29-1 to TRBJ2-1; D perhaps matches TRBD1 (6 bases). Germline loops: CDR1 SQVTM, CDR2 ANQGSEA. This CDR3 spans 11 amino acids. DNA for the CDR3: TGCAGCGTCGACAGGTCTCACGTAAGACTCTTC. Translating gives CSVDRSHVRLF.

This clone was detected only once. The CDR3 reads CASSQDGGPYFGTQYF. The CDR3 coding sequence is TGTGCCAGCAGCCAAGACGGGGGGCCCTACTTCGGGACCCAGTACTTC. The chain employs TRBV14 and TRBJ2-5, with D perhaps TRBD2 (7 bases). This CDR3 comprises 16 residues. The germline V gene encodes CDR1 SGHDN and CDR2 FVKESK. The V and J ends lost 0 bases and 7 bases respectively, with 18 bases between them.

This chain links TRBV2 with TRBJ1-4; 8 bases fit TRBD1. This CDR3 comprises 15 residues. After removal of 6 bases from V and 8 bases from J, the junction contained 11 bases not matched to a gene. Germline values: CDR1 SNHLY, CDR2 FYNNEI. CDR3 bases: TGTGCCAGCAGCCCCGGACAGGGACTTCGGGAAAAACTGTTTTTT. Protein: CASSPGQGLREKLFF. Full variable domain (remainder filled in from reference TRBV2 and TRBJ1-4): EPEVTQTPSHQVTQMGQEVILRCVPISNHLYFYWYRQILGQKVEFLVSFYNNEISEKSEIFDDQFSVERPDGSNFTLKIRSTKLEDSAMYFCASSPGQGLREKLFFGSGTQLSVL.

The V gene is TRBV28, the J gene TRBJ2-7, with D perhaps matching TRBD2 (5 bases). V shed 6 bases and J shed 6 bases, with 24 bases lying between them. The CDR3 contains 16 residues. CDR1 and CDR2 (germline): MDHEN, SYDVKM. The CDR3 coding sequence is TGTGCCAGCAGAACAACATTTCCTCTCGAGGGTGGCGAGCAGTACTTC. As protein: CASRTTFPLEGGEQYF.

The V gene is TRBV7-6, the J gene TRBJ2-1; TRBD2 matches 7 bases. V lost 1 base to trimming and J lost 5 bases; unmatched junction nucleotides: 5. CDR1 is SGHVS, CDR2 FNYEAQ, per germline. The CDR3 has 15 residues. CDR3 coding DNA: TGTGCCAGCAGCTTAGTCACCAGCGGGAACAATGAGCAGTTCTTC. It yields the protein CASSLVTSGNNEQFF.

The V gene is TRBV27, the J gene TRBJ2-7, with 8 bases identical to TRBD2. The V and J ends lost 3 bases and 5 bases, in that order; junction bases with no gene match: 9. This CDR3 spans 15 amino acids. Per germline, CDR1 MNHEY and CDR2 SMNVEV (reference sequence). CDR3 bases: TGTGCCAGCAGTTTTAACGGGAGGGCCTACCACGAGCAGTACTTC. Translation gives CASSFNGRAYHEQYF.

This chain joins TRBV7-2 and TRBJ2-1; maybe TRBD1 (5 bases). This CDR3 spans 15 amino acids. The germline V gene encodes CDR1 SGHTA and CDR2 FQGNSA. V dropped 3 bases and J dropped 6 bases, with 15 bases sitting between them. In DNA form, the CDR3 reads TGTGCCAGCAGCTTTTACTTAGGGGAATCCAATGAGCAGTTCTTC. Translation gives CASSFYLGESNEQFF.

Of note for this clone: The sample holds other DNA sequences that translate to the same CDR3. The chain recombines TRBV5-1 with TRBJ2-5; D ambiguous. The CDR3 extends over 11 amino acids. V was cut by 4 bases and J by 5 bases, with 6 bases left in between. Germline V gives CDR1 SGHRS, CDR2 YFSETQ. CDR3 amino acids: CASSQQETQYF. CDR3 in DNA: TGCGCCAGCAGCCAACAGGAGACCCAGTACTTC.

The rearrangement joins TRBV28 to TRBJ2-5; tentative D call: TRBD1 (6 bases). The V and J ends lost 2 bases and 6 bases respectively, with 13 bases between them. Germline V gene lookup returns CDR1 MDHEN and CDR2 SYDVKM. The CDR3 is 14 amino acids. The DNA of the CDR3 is TGTGCCAGCAGTTTAGGGGGCGCAATGAAGACCCAGTACTTC. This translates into CASSLGGAMKTQYF.

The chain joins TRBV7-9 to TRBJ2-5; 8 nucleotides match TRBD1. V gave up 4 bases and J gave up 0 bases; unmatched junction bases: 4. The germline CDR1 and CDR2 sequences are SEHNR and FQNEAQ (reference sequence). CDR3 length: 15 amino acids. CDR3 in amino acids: CASSSRDRNQETQYF. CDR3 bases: TGTGCCAGCAGCTCCCGGGACAGGAACCAAGAGACCCAGTACTTC.

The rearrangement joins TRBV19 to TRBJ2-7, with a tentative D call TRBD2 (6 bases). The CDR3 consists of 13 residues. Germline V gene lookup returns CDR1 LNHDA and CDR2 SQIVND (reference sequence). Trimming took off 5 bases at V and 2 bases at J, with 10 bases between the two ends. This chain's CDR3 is CASSLGLTYEQYF. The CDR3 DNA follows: TGTGCCAGTAGTCTTGGACTAACCTACGAGCAGTACTTC.

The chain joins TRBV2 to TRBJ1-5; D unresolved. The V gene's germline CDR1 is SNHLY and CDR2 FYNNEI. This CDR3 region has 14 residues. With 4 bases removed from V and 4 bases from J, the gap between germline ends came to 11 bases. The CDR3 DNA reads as TGTGCCAGCAGTGTGGAACGAGGAAATCAGCCCCAGCATTTT. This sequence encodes CASSVERGNQPQHF.

CDR3 loop: CAISERTSYNEQFF. CDR3 DNA sequence: TGTGCCATCAGTGAGCGTACTAGTTACAATGAGCAGTTCTTC. The chain joins TRBV10-3 to TRBJ2-1; D perhaps matches TRBD2 (5 bases). Trimming took off 2 bases at V and 4 bases at J, with 9 bases between the two ends. There are 14 residues in the CDR3. Germline V gene lookup returns CDR1 ENHRY and CDR2 SYGVKD.

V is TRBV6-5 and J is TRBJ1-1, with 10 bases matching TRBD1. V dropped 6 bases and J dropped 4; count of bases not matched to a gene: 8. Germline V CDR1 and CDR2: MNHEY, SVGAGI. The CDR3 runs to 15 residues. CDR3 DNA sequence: TGTGCCAGCAGCCACCGACAGGGGGCCGCCACTGAAGCTTTCTTT. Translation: CASSHRQGAATEAFF.

The DNA of the CDR3 is TGTGCCAGCAGTTACTTCCGGGAGTCCTATGGCTACACCTTC. Amino acid sequence: CASSYFRESYGYTF. This rearrangement joins TRBV6-5 to TRBJ1-2, with unresolved D. V shed 1 base and J shed 4 bases, with 10 bases lying between them. Germline-derived CDR1 and CDR2 are MNHEY and SVGAGI. CDR3 length: 14 amino acids.

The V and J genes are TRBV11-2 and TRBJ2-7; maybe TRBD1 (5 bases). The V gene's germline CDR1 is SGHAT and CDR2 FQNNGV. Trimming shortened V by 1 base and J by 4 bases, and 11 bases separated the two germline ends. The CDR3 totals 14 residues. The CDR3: CASSLGPGWYEQYF. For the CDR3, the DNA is TGTGCCAGCAGCTTAGGTCCAGGGTGGTACGAGCAGTACTTC.